This paragraph reports one TCR beta chain. Its antigen is still unknown. This entry comes from a study of monozygotic twins with inflammatory bowel disease. Broader study findings: The analysis yielded no support for one strong signal or clonotype associated with IBD.

Germline V gene data show CDR1 as SGHRS and CDR2 as YFSETQ. The CDR3 has 15 amino acids. TCRdb reprocessed the 5' RACE reads, with one entry per CDR3 protein and no DNA. This repertoire includes about 300,000 distinct CDR3 sequences. V and J are TRBV5-1 and TRBJ2-7; the TCRdb call, TRBD1, lacks DNA for checking. The sequenced sample was blood. This clonotype was obtained from a human donor with ulcerative colitis or Crohn's disease, or a healthy co-twin of an affected twin (not recorded which). CDR3 in amino acids: CASSLESAGAYEQYF.